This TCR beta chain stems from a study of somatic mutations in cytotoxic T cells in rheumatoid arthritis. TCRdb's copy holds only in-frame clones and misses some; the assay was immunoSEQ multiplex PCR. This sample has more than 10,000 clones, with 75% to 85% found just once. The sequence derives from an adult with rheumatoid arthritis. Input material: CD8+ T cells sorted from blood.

The CDR3 region has the DNA TGTGCCAGCAGTTTATCCTATAATTCACCCCTCCACTTT. This codes for CASSLSYNSPLHF. V and J are TRBV28 and TRBJ1-6; the D is unclear. Per the germline V gene, CDR1 is MDHEN and CDR2 is SYDVKM. This CDR3 is built from 13 residues. Trimming pared 1 base from V and 2 bases from J, leaving 0 bases between.